This T cell receptor beta chain was found in a study of early stage breast cancer tumors (dated by TCRdb to about 2017). Describing the broader study: Of the approximately 15 invasive breast tumors, roughly 13 were found to be estrogen receptor-positive, progesterone receptor-positive and HER2-negative. About 65% of the 12 ER+/PR+/HER2- tumors were invasive ductal carcinomas, while the other four were invasive lobular carcinomas. On average, each sample got about 10-fold read coverage. Across all samples, roughly 2,800,000 templates representing 1,097,674 unique clonotypes were detected.

The study profiled bulk TCR beta-chain repertoires in matched peripheral blood, tumor and adjacent normal breast tissue taken from over 15 patients with early-stage breast cancer. Before surgery, roughly 4.5-10 mL of whole blood was collected into EDTA tubes and then processed within 2 hours. Peripheral blood mononuclear cells were isolated by Ficoll-Paque centrifugation in SepMate-50 tubes. PBMCs were cryopreserved in about 90% FBS with approximately 10% DMSO in aliquots of roughly 1.8 to 4 million cells and stored in liquid nitrogen. The Qiagen AllPrep DNA/RNA Mini kit was used to extract genomic DNA. What the work shows at the level of the full study, not this receptor alone: Repertoires from blood resembled normal breast more closely than tumor, and using blood as a reference for each tissue separated tumor from normal in most of the 16 patients. Because the cohort was small, a breakdown by tumor subtype could not be done. Bulk genomic DNA sequencing of unsorted cells missed chain pairing and functional markers such as CD4, CD8 and FOXP3. Enriched TCRB sequences shared across patients were mostly commonly generated sequences, unlikely to play an important role in the tumor microenvironment. Compared with adjacent normal breast tissue, tumors had higher clonality and roughly 2.5-fold greater T cell density.

Note on this clone: Which antigen it targets is not known. Per-base qualities were not stored, and no clone one base away is much larger.

From the cysteine through the phenylalanine, the CDR3 covers 17 amino acids. The CDR3 DNA has 51 bases and is translated from base 1. Taken from the germline V gene (reference sequence), the CDR1 and CDR2 loops are LNHDA and SQIVND. The germline ends are 18 bases apart after V is trimmed by 6 bases and J by 0 bases. Every sample was amplified as two independent genomic DNA replicates, using approximately 0.5 ug for blood and roughly 1.4 ug for tumor or normal breast. Following the manufacturer's instructions, the ImmunoSeq Intro kit was used to carry out TCRB sequencing on genomic DNA. Multiplex PCR was run for around 30 cycles using proprietary primers and spike-in control sequences for absolute quantification. An 87-bp fragment spanning the CDR3 and flanking V and J genes was sequenced with single-end 150-bp reads. Each lane of an Illumina MiSeq running version 3.0 chemistry carried seven multiplexed samples, with two replicates apiece. The study's processing was this. Raw data were processed by the vendor's proprietary pipeline, with both replicates merged into one result per sample. To define clonotypes, the study grouped productive rearrangements that shared the V-gene family, CDR3 amino acid sequence and J-gene segment. Clonality was calculated as 1 minus the normalized Shannon entropy (Pielou evenness) of TCRB abundances. T cell density was estimated as total templates divided by the number of input cells, with the number of input cells inferred from the DNA input amount. Total repertoire diversity and clonality were estimated with Recon using default parameters. Clonotypes with over 0.1% abundance in tumor and at least 32-fold higher abundance in tumor than in normal breast were defined as tumor-enriched. Not all clones reach the TCRdb copy of this immuneACCESS table, which keeps in-frame sequences only. Checked studies attribute under half of the gap to unresolved V genes and leave the rest unexplained. The DNA gave D and trimming, while V, J and clone size come from that table. In this sample the table shows 45,000 to 60,000 clones, 83% of which occur a single time. Roughly 1.4% of the sample lies in the top ten.

This receptor was taken from a person in their fifties with breast cancer. The specimen was blood. Here the chain combines TRBV19 and TRBJ2-4; TRBD2 might be the D gene, on 6 matching bases. The sequenced DNA is TGTGCCAGTAGCCTCAGGGACTCCTACTTAGCCAAAAACATTCAGTACTTC. Its protein reads: CASSLRDSYLAKNIQYF.